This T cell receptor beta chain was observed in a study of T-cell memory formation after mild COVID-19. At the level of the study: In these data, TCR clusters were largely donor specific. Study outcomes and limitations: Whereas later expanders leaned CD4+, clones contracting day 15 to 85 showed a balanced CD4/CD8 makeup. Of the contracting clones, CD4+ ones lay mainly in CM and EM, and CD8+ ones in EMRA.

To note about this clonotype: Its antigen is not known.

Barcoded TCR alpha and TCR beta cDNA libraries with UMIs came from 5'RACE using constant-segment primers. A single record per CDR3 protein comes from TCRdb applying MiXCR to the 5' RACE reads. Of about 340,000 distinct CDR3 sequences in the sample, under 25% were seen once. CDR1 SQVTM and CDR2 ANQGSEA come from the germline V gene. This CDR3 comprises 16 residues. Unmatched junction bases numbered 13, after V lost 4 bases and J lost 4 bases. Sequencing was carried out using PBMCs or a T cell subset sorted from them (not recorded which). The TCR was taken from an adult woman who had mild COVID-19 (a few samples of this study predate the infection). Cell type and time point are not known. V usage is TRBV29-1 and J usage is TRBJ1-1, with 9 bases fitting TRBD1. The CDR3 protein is CSVVASDRGVSTEAFF. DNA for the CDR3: TGCAGCGTTGTTGCATCGGACAGGGGAGTTAGCACTGAAGCTTTCTTT. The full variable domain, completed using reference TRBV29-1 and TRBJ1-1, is SAVISQKPSRDICQRGTSLTIQCQVDSQVTMMFWYRQQPGQSLTLIATANQGSEATYESGFVIDKFPISRPNLTFSTLTVSNMSPEDSSIYLCSVVASDRGVSTEAFFGQGTRLTVV.